This record looks at one T cell receptor beta chain sequence and its context. As yet, its antigen is unknown. These data are taken from a study of blood T cells in healthy people across ages. Study background: When template switching was applied, about one barcoded beta molecule was captured per two T cells.

The CDR3 runs to 15 residues. V lost 2 bases and J 2 bases, leaving 12 bases between the germline ends. Study results and limitations: With unsorted PBMCs, a conclusive comparison of naive versus antigen-experienced cells was not possible. Fewer expanded clones and more diversity marked long-lived versus aged donors.

Using a J-beta primer mix together with a sample-barcoded 5' primer, a second PCR was run for about 6 to 11 cycles. TCRdb used MiXCR to reprocess the 5' RACE reads, holding one entry per CDR3 protein. This table holds 650,000 to 1,000,000 distinct CDR3 sequences, about 45% found once. The TCR was taken from an older man in good health. The sequenced sample was blood. The chain is built from TRBV12-3 or TRBV12-4 and TRBJ1-2, with D perhaps matching TRBD1 (5 bases). CDR3 protein: CASSLQQGGNYGYTF. The CDR3, as DNA: TGTGCCAGCAGTTTACAGCAGGGAGGGAACTATGGCTACACCTTC.